This T cell receptor (beta chain) originates from a study of CD8 T cells in ankylosing spondylitis. Library preparation for TCR beta used quantitative 5'-RACE with molecular barcodes. One entry per CDR3 protein, called by TCRdb with MiXCR from the 5' RACE reads. The repertoire consists of around 330,000 distinct CDR3 sequences, with roughly 12% occurring once and the leading ten covering about 10%. J was trimmed by 3 bases and V by 4 bases; bases with no gene match: 10. The CDR3 length is 17 residues. This clonotype has ten or more counts. What it binds is unknown. Findings and limits, study-wide: According to the report, clones linked to the disease were significantly enriched in matched synovial fluid samples taken from ankylosing spondylitis patients. Prior literature has documented some motif variants in synovial fluid and blood from reactive arthritis.

The receptor's source is a female donor with ankylosing spondylitis or in good health (not recorded which). Input material: blood, either unsorted or a sorted T cell fraction (not recorded which). The chain combines TRBV12-3 or TRBV12-4 with TRBJ2-3; TRBD2 matches 10 bases. CDR3 sequence (DNA): TGTGCCAGCAGTTCCACCCCGGGTAGCGGGGGGACAGATACGCAGTATTTT. Translating it yields CASSSTPGSGGTDTQYF.